These 9 T cell receptor beta chains were all obtained from the same sample, sequenced in a study of blood T cell repertoires in COVID-19. The protocol was immunoSEQ multiplex PCR, while the TCRdb copy is restricted to in-frame clones and leaves out a portion. The sample yields 30,000 to 45,000 clones, approximately 91% seen once. The sequenced sample was peripheral blood. The receptors were gathered from a human donor in a cohort sampled during active COVID-19.

The rearrangement links TRBV3-1 (or the pseudogene TRBV3-2) to TRBJ2-7, with 8 bases aligning to TRBD1. The trim removed 2 bases at V and 7 bases at J, leaving 10 bases unmatched. Per the germline V gene, CDR1 is LGHDT and CDR2 is YNNKEL (reference sequence). The CDR3 totals 15 residues. CDR3 region: CASSQRRTGSGEQYF. The CDR3 DNA sequence: TGTGCCAGCAGCCAAAGGAGGACAGGGTCGGGGGAGCAGTACTTC.

This chain uses TRBV6-6 with TRBJ2-7, with 12 nucleotides matching TRBD1. The germline V gene encodes CDR1 MNHNY and CDR2 SVGAGI (reference sequence). The CDR3 spans 16 residues. The V segment lost 0 bases and the J segment 4 bases; nucleotides outside the gene matches: 4. CDR3 in DNA: TGTGCCAGCAGTTACTCGGGGGACAGGGGGCGGTACGAGCAGTACTTC. Residues: CASSYSGDRGRYEQYF.

This chain connects TRBV18 to TRBJ1-2; 7 bases align to TRBD1. The length of the CDR3 is 14 residues. With V trimmed by 2 bases and J by 5 bases, 5 bases remained unmatched. Germline-derived CDR1 and CDR2 are KGHSH and LQKENI. The CDR3 sequence: CASSPSGQAYGYTF. CDR3 DNA sequence: TGTGCCAGCTCACCATCCGGACAGGCTTATGGCTACACCTTC.

This rearrangement joins TRBV7-8 to TRBJ2-5, with 7 bases matching TRBD1. From germline, CDR1 is SGHVS and CDR2 FQNEAQ. This CDR3 comprises 15 residues. The ends lost 5 bases at V and 2 bases at J; junction bases unmatched: 8. CDR3 in amino acids: CASSHGTDPQETQYF. For the CDR3, the DNA is TGTGCCAGCAGCCACGGGACAGACCCTCAAGAGACCCAGTACTTC.

The V call is TRBV20-1, the J call TRBJ1-3, with D perhaps TRBD1 (5 bases). The germline CDR1 and CDR2 sequences are DFQATT and SNEGSKA (reference sequence). Trimming pared 3 bases from V and 0 bases from J, leaving 15 bases between. The CDR3 loop spans 16 amino acids. The CDR3 DNA follows: TGCAGTGCTAGTTTCTTAGGGGCCCTCTCTGGAAACACCATATATTTT. Translating it yields CSASFLGALSGNTIYF.

The chain employs TRBV5-6 and TRBJ1-2; the match to TRBD1 covers 8 bases. The CDR3 contains 15 residues. From germline, CDR1 is SGHDT and CDR2 YYEEEE. The V segment lost 4 bases and the J segment 2 bases; nucleotides outside the gene matches: 7. The DNA of the CDR3 is TGTGCCAGCAGCGCGACAGGGGCGCCCAACTATGGCTACACCTTC. It encodes CASSATGAPNYGYTF.

This rearrangement joins TRBV10-3 to TRBJ2-3; 11 positions agree with TRBD1. Germline CDR1 reads ENHRY; CDR2 reads SYGVKD. The junction had 8 bases not matched to a gene; V was cut back by 5 bases and J by 4 bases. The CDR3 runs 16 residues. CDR3 DNA: TGTGCCATCAGTACTGGACAGGGGGCTCTTTCAGATACGCAGTATTTT. Translation: CAISTGQGALSDTQYF.

This clone was counted a few times. The gene calls are TRBV7-9 and TRBJ2-7, with TRBD2 identical over 12 bases. With 1 base clipped from V and 7 bases from J, the junction kept 5 bases outside the gene matches. The CDR3 length is 15 residues. CDR1 and CDR2 from the germline V gene are SEHNR and FQNEAQ (reference sequence). The CDR3 DNA is TGTGCCAGCAGCTTAGGGACTAGCGGGGTAGGGGAGCAGTACTTC. It translates to CASSLGTSGVGEQYF.

J is TRBJ1-2 and V is TRBV7-2, with a tentative D call TRBD1 (5 bases). Germline V gene lookup returns CDR1 SGHTA and CDR2 FQGNSA. The V gene lost 2 bases and the J gene lost 2 bases, with 12 bases spanning the gap. The CDR3 has 15 amino acids. The DNA for the CDR3 is TGTGCCAGCAGCTTAAGCAGGGTCCTAAACTATGGCTACACCTTC. The encoded protein is CASSLSRVLNYGYTF.